These 30 T cell receptor beta chains originate from one sample sequenced in a study of identical twins (dated by TCRdb to the mid-2010s). Library preparation used 5' RACE. The sequencing machine was an Illumina HiSeq 2000. The public sequencing data were trimmed at Q25 with fastp and processed into clonotypes with MiXCR by TCRdb, which kept only in-frame beta chains. For every CDR3 protein sequence, its rows merge into one entry that carries the most common genes and DNA. The sample data list hundreds of thousands of distinct CDR3 sequences, and more than 6.5% of these were observed just once. 0.8% to 1% of the sample belongs to the ten largest clones. In addition, the sample was reused for a study of yellow fever vaccine responses in identical twins.

The sequenced sample consisted of PBMCs. These receptors all stem from a woman aged 18-29 years in good health.

This chain uses TRBV7-3 with TRBJ1-2; D gene uncertain. The V end was cut by 2 bases, the J end by 2 bases, with 9 bases between. This CDR3 region has 14 residues. Germline V CDR1 and CDR2: SGHTA, FQGTGA. The CDR3 here is CASSLVGPNYGYTF. CDR3 in DNA: TGTGCCAGCAGCTTAGTGGGTCCGAACTATGGCTACACCTTC.

The V call is TRBV7-2, the J call TRBJ2-1; D is perhaps TRBD2 (6 bases). The CDR3 has 14 amino acids. V lost 5 bases and J lost 9, with 17 bases in between. Germline V gives CDR1 SGHTA, CDR2 FQGNSA. The CDR3 spells CASSPLRRLVEQFF. The CDR3 region has the DNA TGTGCCAGCAGCCCCTTAAGACGACTAGTTGAGCAGTTCTTC.

This chain links TRBV18 with TRBJ2-1; 8 nucleotides align to TRBD1. V lost 6 bases and J lost 3; bases outside the gene matches: 7. The germline V gene has CDR1 KGHSH and CDR2 LQKENI. This CDR3 is 15 amino acids long. The CDR3 here is CASSPTGVVYNEQFF. The CDR3 DNA follows: TGTGCCAGCTCCCCGACAGGGGTTGTCTACAATGAGCAGTTCTTC. Based on the CDR3 plus reference TRBV18 and TRBJ2-1, the full variable domain is NAGVMQNPRHLVRRRGQEARLRCSPMKGHSHVYWYRQLPEEGLKFMVYLQKENIIDESGMPKERFSAEFPKEGPSILRIQQVVRGDSAAYFCASSPTGVVYNEQFFGPGTRLTVL.

This clonotype was seen more than once but under ten times. This chain links TRBV6-2 or TRBV6-3 with TRBJ2-1, with 9 bases identical to TRBD2. Germline V gene sequence: CDR1 MNHEY, CDR2 SVGEGT. There are 15 residues in the CDR3. Trimming took 5 bases from V and 8 from J; bases not matched to a gene: 10. DNA for the CDR3: TGTGCCAGCAGTACGGGGACTAGCAGTAGTGATGAGCAGTTCTTC. Protein: CASSTGTSSSDEQFF.

This clonotype was recorded at least ten times. V and J are TRBV4-1 and TRBJ2-5, with 7 positions matching TRBD1. V dropped 4 bases and J dropped 4; count of bases not matched to a gene: 6. This CDR3 is built from 14 residues. Germline V gives CDR1 MGHRA, CDR2 YSYEKL. CDR3 amino acids: CASSLGTARETQYF. The CDR3 coding sequence is TGCGCCAGCAGCCTTGGGACAGCCAGAGAGACCCAGTACTTC.

This clonotype turned up a few times. The gene calls are TRBV27 and TRBJ1-4; tentative D call: TRBD1 (5 bases). Germline CDR1 MNHEY, CDR2 SMNVEV (reference sequence). The CDR3 has 15 residues. Trimming stripped 1 base from V and 4 bases from J, with 10 bases between. This chain's CDR3 is CASSLFWDLNEKLFF. The CDR3 DNA is TGTGCCAGCAGTTTATTCTGGGACCTTAATGAAAAACTGTTTTTT.

This clonotype was observed a few times. The chain is built from TRBV5-6 and TRBJ2-1; D is undetermined. Germline V gene data show CDR1 as SGHDT and CDR2 as YYEEEE. The CDR3 spans 15 residues. V lost 5 bases and J 3 bases, leaving 15 bases between the germline ends. CDR3 sequence: CASSFKFTRYNEQFF. The CDR3 nucleotides read TGTGCCAGCAGTTTTAAATTCACCCGCTACAATGAGCAGTTCTTC.

This clonotype came up a few times. This chain's CDR3 is CASSQPPSGGASYEQYF. The CDR3 DNA follows: TGTGCCAGCAGCCAGCCTCCTAGCGGGGGAGCCTCCTACGAGCAGTACTTC. The chain links TRBV4-2 to TRBJ2-7; 10 positions match TRBD2. With 3 bases clipped from V and 0 bases from J, the junction kept 8 bases outside the gene matches. This CDR3 spans 17 amino acids. The germline CDR1 and CDR2 sequences are LGHNA and YNFKEQ.

This clonotype was counted ten times or more. The chain recombines TRBV10-3 with TRBJ2-5; D could derive from TRBD1 or TRBD2 (5 bases each). In germline, CDR1 is ENHRY, CDR2 SYGVKD. The CDR3 runs to 13 residues. The germline V and J ends were trimmed by 2 bases and 5 bases, with 9 bases remaining between them. The chain's CDR3 is CAISERGGETQYF. CDR3 nucleotide sequence: TGTGCCATCAGTGAGCGGGGCGGGGAGACCCAGTACTTC.

The J gene is TRBJ1-1, the V gene TRBV29-1; 8 bases are shared with TRBD1. Germline V gene data show CDR1 as SQVTM and CDR2 as ANQGSEA. The CDR3 length is 15 residues. J lost 0 bases, V lost 7 bases, and 10 bases had no gene match. CDR3 sequence reads: CSGIGRQGMNTEAFF. The CDR3, as DNA: TGCAGCGGCATAGGTCGACAGGGGATGAACACTGAAGCTTTCTTT.

This clonotype was recorded at least ten times. The V call is TRBV3-1, the J call TRBJ1-5, with 8 nucleotides matching TRBD1. CDR1 is LGHDT, CDR2 YNNKEL, per germline (reference sequence). Losses at the gene ends were 1 base for V and 2 bases for J; bases not matched to a gene: 13. The CDR3 extends over 19 amino acids. The CDR3 here is CASSQGTGNAALGNQPQHF. DNA of the CDR3: TGTGCCAGCAGCCAAGGGACAGGGAATGCTGCTTTGGGCAATCAGCCCCAGCATTTT.

This clonotype was counted between two and nine times. V gene TRBV20-1 combines with J gene TRBJ2-1, with D maybe TRBD2 (6 bases). This CDR3 is built from 18 residues. Trimming cost V 3 bases and J 2 bases, with 23 bases left between them. Germline CDR1 is DFQATT and CDR2 is SNEGSKA (reference sequence). Here the CDR3 DNA reads TGCAGTGCTAGCGGGGGAATAAGACAAAACCCAACCTACAATGAGCAGTTCTTC. Protein product: CSASGGIRQNPTYNEQFF.

The chain uses TRBV9 and TRBJ2-5, with no clear D. CDR1 and CDR2 from the germline V gene are SGDLS and YYNGEE. V was pared by 3 bases and J by 1 base, with 10 bases between. CDR3 length equals 14 residues. In nucleotides, the CDR3 is TGTGCCAGCAGCGCTGGGCAGATCCAAGAGACCCAGTACTTC. As protein: CASSAGQIQETQYF.

This clonotype was seen only a few times. J is TRBJ2-3 and V is TRBV5-8; 8 bases line up with TRBD1. The trim removed 6 bases at V and 0 bases at J, leaving 6 bases unmatched. The CDR3 spans 15 residues. Germline CDR1 reads SGHTS; CDR2 reads YDEGEE. The CDR3 DNA follows: TGTGCCAGCACCGGGACAGGTTTCAGCACAGATACGCAGTATTTT. This encodes CASTGTGFSTDTQYF.

This CDR3 is CASSFRTDAGDTQYF. The DNA for the CDR3 is TGTGCCAGCAGCTTTCGAACCGATGCTGGAGATACGCAGTATTTT. V gene TRBV11-2 combines with J gene TRBJ2-3; D gene ambiguous. Trimming cost V 3 bases and J 5 bases, with 15 bases left between them. This CDR3 has 15 amino acids. Germline V gene lookup returns CDR1 SGHAT and CDR2 FQNNGV.

This clonotype was seen more than once but under ten times. This chain uses TRBV4-3 with TRBJ2-1, with D possibly called TRBD1 or TRBD2 (5 bases each). The CDR3 consists of 18 residues. V was clipped by 0 bases and J by 7 bases, with 22 bases between them. Germline V CDR1 and CDR2: LGHNA, YSLEER. The CDR3 loop reads CASSQDFWGIGSGNEQFF. The DNA for the CDR3 is TGCGCCAGCAGCCAAGATTTTTGGGGGATAGGTTCTGGGAATGAGCAGTTCTTC.

The rearrangement links TRBV5-5 to TRBJ2-7, with TRBD2 identical over 8 bases. The trim removed 0 bases at V and 6 bases at J, leaving 11 bases unmatched. CDR3 size: 16 residues. Germline CDR1 reads SGHKS; CDR2 reads YYEKEE (reference sequence). This CDR3 reads CASSLVGGTRASEQYF. DNA for the CDR3: TGTGCCAGCAGCTTGGTAGGGGGGACTAGAGCTTCCGAGCAGTACTTC.

V usage is TRBV15 and J usage is TRBJ2-7; either TRBD1 or TRBD2 may fit D (5 bases each). The V gene's germline CDR1 is LNHNV and CDR2 YYDKDF (reference sequence). Between the trimmed V and J ends, which lost 0 bases and 2 bases, there was a span of 11 bases. CDR3 length: 15 residues. The CDR3 coding sequence is TGTGCCACCAGCAGAGATCGGGGCAGAACCTACGAGCAGTACTTC. Its translation is CATSRDRGRTYEQYF.

The chain joins TRBV21-1 to TRBJ2-2; the table's D call, TRBD1, was not checked against the DNA. TRBV21-1 has pseudogene status. The CDR3 contains 18 residues. The CDR3 coding sequence is TGTGCCAGCATCCTACCCCGGGACAGGGAGAAGCACACCGGGGAGCTGTTTTTT. It translates to CASILPRDREKHTGELFF.

The rearrangement joins TRBV5-1 to TRBJ2-7; D gene unclear. From germline, CDR1 is SGHRS and CDR2 YFSETQ. V lost 1 base and J 2 bases, leaving 10 bases between the germline ends. The CDR3 spans 14 residues. The CDR3 DNA reads TGCGCCAGCAGCTTGTATCTGGGAACCTACGAGCAGTACTTC. Translated, it gives CASSLYLGTYEQYF.

This clonotype was seen ten or more times. This chain uses TRBV5-6 with TRBJ2-1; 7 nucleotides line up with TRBD1. The CDR3 is made up of 15 amino acids. V gave up 5 bases and J gave up 4 bases; unmatched junction bases: 9. CDR1 is SGHDT, CDR2 YYEEEE, per germline. CDR3 in amino acids: CASSRDRPTYNEQFF. The CDR3 DNA is TGTGCCAGCAGTCGGGACAGACCAACTTACAATGAGCAGTTCTTC. Full variable domain (remainder filled in from reference TRBV5-6 and TRBJ2-1): DAGVTQSPTHLIKTRGQQVTLRCSPKSGHDTVSWYQQALGQGPQFIFQYYEEEERQRGNFPDRFSGHQFPNYSSELNVNALLLGDSALYLCASSRDRPTYNEQFFGPGTRLTVL.

This clonotype was recorded a few times. V is TRBV5-1 and J is TRBJ2-7, with TRBD2 identical over 14 bases. Germline CDR1 SGHRS, CDR2 YFSETQ. Trimming took 4 bases from V and 0 from J; bases not matched to a gene: 3. This CDR3 is 16 amino acids long. The CDR3 is CASSRTSGGSSYEQYF. The CDR3 DNA sequence: TGCGCCAGCAGCCGGACTAGCGGGGGGAGCTCCTACGAGCAGTACTTC.

The chain employs TRBV9 and TRBJ2-1; 12 bases map to TRBD2. The CDR3 has 17 residues. The ends lost 4 bases at V and 3 bases at J; junction bases unmatched: 8. Germline V CDR1 and CDR2: SGDLS, YYNGEE. CDR3 DNA sequence: TGTGCCAGCAGCCCACGGACTAGCGGGGACCACTACAATGAGCAGTTCTTC. Encoded protein: CASSPRTSGDHYNEQFF. The variable domain in full, with the rest retrieved from reference TRBV9 and TRBJ2-1, is DSGVTQTPKHLITATGQRVTLRCSPRSGDLSVYWYQQSLDQGLQFLIQYYNGEERAKGNILERFSAQQFPDLHSELNLSSLELGDSALYFCASSPRTSGDHYNEQFFGPGTRLTVL.

This clonotype was recorded many times. The chain is built from TRBV4-1 and TRBJ1-2; D unresolved. The CDR3 sequence is 15 residues long. Per germline, CDR1 MGHRA and CDR2 YSYEKL. Trimming left V 4 bases short and J 0 bases short, with 12 bases between. DNA of the CDR3: TGCGCCAGCAGCCGAGAGACGAACGCTAACTATGGCTACACCTTC. It codes for CASSRETNANYGYTF.

There are many counts of this clonotype. The chain joins TRBV20-1 to TRBJ2-5; D possibly matches TRBD1 or TRBD2 (5 bases each). The CDR3 spans 15 residues. V gave up 1 base and J gave up 3 bases, with 15 bases separating them. Germline V gene lookup returns CDR1 DFQATT and CDR2 SNEGSKA (reference sequence). The CDR3 spells CSARALGDLKETQYF. Written as DNA, the CDR3 is TGCAGTGCTAGAGCGTTAGGGGACCTCAAAGAGACCCAGTACTTC.

In its sample, this clonotype was seen many times. V gene TRBV7-2 combines with J gene TRBJ2-7, with TRBD1 identical over 10 bases. This CDR3 region has 15 residues. CDR1 and CDR2 (germline): SGHTA, FQGNSA. V lost 4 bases and J lost 2; bases outside the gene matches: 5. The CDR3 sequence is CASSSLGTGAYEQYF. The CDR3 DNA follows: TGTGCCAGCAGCTCTCTAGGGACAGGGGCCTACGAGCAGTACTTC.

The J gene is TRBJ1-2, the V gene TRBV20-1; 7 nucleotides line up with TRBD1. From germline, CDR1 is DFQATT and CDR2 SNEGSKA (reference sequence). V lost 3 bases to trimming and J lost 7 bases; unmatched junction nucleotides: 8. The CDR3 is 13 amino acids. As DNA, the CDR3 is TGCAGTGCTAGGTCGGACAGGTTGACTGGCTACACCTTC. Amino acid sequence: CSARSDRLTGYTF.

This clonotype has just a few counts. The V call is TRBV27, the J call TRBJ2-2; D may be TRBD1 (5 bases). V was trimmed by 5 bases and J by 10 bases, leaving 17 bases between them. This CDR3 region has 14 residues. CDR1 is MNHEY, CDR2 SMNVEV, per germline (reference sequence). The DNA for the CDR3 is TGTGCCAGCAGTGAAACTTCAGGGCCCGTGGAGCTGTTTTTT. It is translated as CASSETSGPVELFF.

The sample holds many counts of this clonotype. The V call is TRBV7-9, the J call TRBJ2-3; weak D call: TRBD2 (5 bases). Trimming left V 5 bases short and J 7 bases short, with 13 bases between. The CDR3 length is 13 residues. In germline, CDR1 is SEHNR, CDR2 FQNEAQ (reference sequence). CDR3 loop: CASSPLPSNTQYF. For the CDR3, the DNA is TGTGCCAGCAGCCCCCTTCCTAGCAATACGCAGTATTTT.

This clonotype was detected only a few times. The rearrangement joins TRBV4-1 to TRBJ2-7; 11 bases agree with TRBD2. Germline V gives CDR1 MGHRA, CDR2 YSYEKL. The junction had 9 bases not matched to a gene; V was cut back by 4 bases and J by 7 bases. CDR3 length equals 15 residues. The CDR3 region has the DNA TGCGCCAGCAGCCCCGGAGTAGCGGGAGGGTGGGAGCAGTACTTC. It codes for CASSPGVAGGWEQYF.